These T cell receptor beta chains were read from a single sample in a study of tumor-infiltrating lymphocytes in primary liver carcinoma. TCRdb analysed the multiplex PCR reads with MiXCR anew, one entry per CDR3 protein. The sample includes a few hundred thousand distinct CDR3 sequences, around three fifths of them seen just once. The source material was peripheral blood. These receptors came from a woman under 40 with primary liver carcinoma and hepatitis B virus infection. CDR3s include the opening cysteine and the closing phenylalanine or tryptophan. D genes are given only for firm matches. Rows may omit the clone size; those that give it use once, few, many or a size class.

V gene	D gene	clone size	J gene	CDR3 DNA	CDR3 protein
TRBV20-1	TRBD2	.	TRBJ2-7	TGCAGTGCTACTAACCGACTAGCGGGAGGCTACGAGCAGTACTTC	CSATNRLAGGYEQYF
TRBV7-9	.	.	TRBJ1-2	TGTGTCAGCAGCTTAGGCATAGAACTCTATGGCTACACCTTC	CVSSLGIELYGYTF
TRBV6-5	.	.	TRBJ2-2	TGTGCCAGCAGTCCGCCGATCAGTTTGTTCGGGAAGCTGTTTTTT	CASSPPISLFGKLFF
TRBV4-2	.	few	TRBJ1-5	TGTGCCAGCAGCCGGGAGCAGGGGATTTCGCCCCAGCATTTT	CASSREQGISPQHF
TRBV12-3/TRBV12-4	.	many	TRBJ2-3	TGTGCCAGCAGTTTTGTCTCTAGGTCAGATACGCAGTATTTT	CASSFVSRSDTQYF
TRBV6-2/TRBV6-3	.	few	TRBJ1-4	TGTGCCAGCAGTCAACCCCCACCGTATGCAACTAATGAAAAACTGTTTTTT	CASSQPPPYATNEKLFF
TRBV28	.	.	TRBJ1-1	TGTGCCAGCAGTTTAGGAGGGAACAGACTGAACACTGAAGCTTTCTTT	CASSLGGNRLNTEAFF
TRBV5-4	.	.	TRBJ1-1	TGTGCCAGCAGCAAACAGGGTTCCACTGAAGCTTTCTTT	CASSKQGSTEAFF
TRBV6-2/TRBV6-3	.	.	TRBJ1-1	TGTGCCAGCAATGACTTACAGGGTCGGACTGAAGCTTTCTTT	CASNDLQGRTEAFF
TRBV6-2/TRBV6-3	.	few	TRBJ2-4	TGTGCCAGCAGTTACTCGACAGCTTGGGGGGACATTCAGTACTTC	CASSYSTAWGDIQYF
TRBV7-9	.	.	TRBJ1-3	TGTGCCAGCAGCCAACAGGGAACAACCATATATTTT	CASSQQGTTIYF
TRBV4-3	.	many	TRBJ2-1	TGCGCCAGCAGCCGGACCGGGACCTTTGGCAATGAGCAGTTCTTC	CASSRTGTFGNEQFF
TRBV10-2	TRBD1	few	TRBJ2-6	TGCGCCAGCAGTGAGACAGGGGGTTATGGGGCCAACGTCCTGACTTTC	CASSETGGYGANVLTF
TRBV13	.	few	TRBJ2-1	TGTGCCAGCAGCCCTTATCTCGGGCTCTCCTACAATGAGCAGTTCTTC	CASSPYLGLSYNEQFF
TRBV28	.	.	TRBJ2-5	TGTGCCAGCACTCCAATCCGGACAGTCCTTCAGGAGACCCAGTACTTC	CASTPIRTVLQETQYF
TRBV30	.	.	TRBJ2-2	TGTGCCTTAAATAGAAACTCGTACGGGGAGCTGTTTTTT	CALNRNSYGELFF
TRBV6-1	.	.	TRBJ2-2	TGTGCCAGCAGGGGGGGATCCGGGGAGCTGTTTTTT	CASRGGSGELFF
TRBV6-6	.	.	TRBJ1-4	TGTGCCAGCAGTTTTACAGGATGGGAAAAACTGTTTTTT	CASSFTGWEKLFF
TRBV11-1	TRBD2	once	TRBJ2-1	TGTGCCATCAGCCCGAGACAACTAGCGGGAGGTTACAATGAGCAGTTCTTC	CAISPRQLAGGYNEQFF
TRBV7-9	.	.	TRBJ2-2	TGTGCTAGCAGCCCAAAAACAGGGACTTGGCGGCCCGGGGAGCTGTTTTTT	CASSPKTGTWRPGELFF
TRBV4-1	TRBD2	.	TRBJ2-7	TGCGCCAGCAGCCAAACGGCTAGCGGTTCCTACGAGCAGTACTTC	CASSQTASGSYEQYF
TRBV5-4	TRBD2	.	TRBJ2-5	TGTGCCAGCAGCTTAACCGGGACTAGGGAAGAGACCCAGTACTTC	CASSLTGTREETQYF